This T cell receptor (beta chain) was identified in a study of radiation and T cells in renal cell carcinoma. This clone appeared a single time. Produced via immunoSEQ multiplex PCR; TCRdb's table is partial and in-frame only. The sample yields about 140,000 clones, around 78% seen once. Time point given: baseline pretreatment blood. Sample treatment: 15 Gy SBRT to primary tumor, nephrectomy 4 weeks later. Blood was sampled at baseline, 2 weeks and 4 weeks after SBRT. The clonotype was recovered from a woman aged 50 to 60 with renal cell carcinoma. The sequences come from blood, collected from a patient whose treatment included radiotherapy and nephrectomy.

The CDR3 DNA reads TGTGCCAGCAGCGTCGGACAGGGGGGCGGCACAGATACGCAGTATTTT. Translated, it gives CASSVGQGGGTDTQYF. The genes are TRBV9 and TRBJ2-3, with 10 bases matching TRBD1. Germline trimming cut 2 bases from V and 1 base from J; bases unmatched to any gene: 4. The CDR3 has 16 amino acids. Germline values: CDR1 SGDLS, CDR2 YYNGEE.